This T cell receptor beta chain was sequenced during a study of response to subunit inactivated influenza vaccine. In TCRdb, the RT-PCR reads were re-called with MiXCR into one record per CDR3 protein. This table has 450,000 to 500,000 distinct CDR3 sequences, approximately 9.9% appearing once. The sequence derives from a man in his fifties who received an inactivated influenza vaccine. Specimen: PBMCs from blood, collected roughly 6 weeks after vaccination.

The CDR3 reads CASSPHNGQETQYF. The CDR3, as DNA: TGTGCCAGCAGCCCACATAACGGCCAAGAGACCCAGTACTTC. This sequence joins TRBV7-9 and TRBJ2-5; D is ambiguous. The germline gives CDR1 SEHNR, CDR2 FQNEAQ (reference sequence). V shed 5 bases and J shed 1 base, with 11 bases lying between them. This CDR3 is 14 amino acids long.